This T cell receptor (beta chain) was sequenced during a study of early T cells in non-severe SARS-CoV-2 infection. Study background: RNA in bulk from unsorted whole blood was sequenced, and chains were unpaired.

Study conclusions and caveats: Lookups in VDJdb leaned toward anti-spike CD8 responses and missed private and CD4 specificities.

Researchers tagged individual cDNA molecules with unique molecular identifiers. One entry per CDR3 protein results from TCRdb running MiXCR on the 5' RACE reads. The sample has approximately 46,000 distinct CDR3 sequences, about 9.3% seen once. This CDR3 is built from 15 residues. Trimming cost V 6 bases and J 8 bases, with 17 bases left between them. Germline V gene sequence: CDR1 MNHEY, CDR2 SVGAGI. This clonotype showed up many times. Its antigen is currently unknown. Material for sequencing was whole blood. The V gene is TRBV6-5, the J gene TRBJ1-6; D unresolved. This receptor was identified in an adult who was a healthcare worker with PCR-confirmed SARS-CoV-2 infection or an uninfected control (not recorded which). The CDR3: CASRIDGDDYSPLHF. CDR3 DNA: TGTGCCAGCAGAATAGACGGAGACGATTATTCACCCCTCCACTTT.